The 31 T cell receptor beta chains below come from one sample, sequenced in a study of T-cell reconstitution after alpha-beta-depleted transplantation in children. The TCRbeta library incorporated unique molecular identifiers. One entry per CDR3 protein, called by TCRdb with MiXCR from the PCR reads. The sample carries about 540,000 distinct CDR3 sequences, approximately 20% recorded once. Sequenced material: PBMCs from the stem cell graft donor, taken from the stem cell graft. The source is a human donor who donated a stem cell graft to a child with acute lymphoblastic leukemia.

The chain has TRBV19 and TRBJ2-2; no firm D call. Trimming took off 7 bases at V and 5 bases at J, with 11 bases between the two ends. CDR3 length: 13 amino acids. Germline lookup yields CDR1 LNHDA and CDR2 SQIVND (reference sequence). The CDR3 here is CASTGEGTGELFF. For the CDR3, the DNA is TGTGCCAGTACAGGTGAAGGTACCGGGGAGCTGTTTTTT.

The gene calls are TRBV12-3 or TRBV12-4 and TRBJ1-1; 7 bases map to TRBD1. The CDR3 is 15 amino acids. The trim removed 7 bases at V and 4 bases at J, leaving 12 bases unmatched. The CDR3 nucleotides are TGTGCCAGCACCTCAGACAGGGCCTGGGCCACTGAAGCTTTCTTT. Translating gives CASTSDRAWATEAFF.

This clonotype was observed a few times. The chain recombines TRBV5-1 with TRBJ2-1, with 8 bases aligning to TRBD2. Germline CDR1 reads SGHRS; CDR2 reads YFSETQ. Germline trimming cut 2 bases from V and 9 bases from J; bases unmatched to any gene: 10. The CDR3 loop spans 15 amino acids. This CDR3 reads CASSLPSGSLGEQFF. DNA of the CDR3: TGCGCCAGCAGCTTACCCAGCGGGAGTCTGGGTGAGCAGTTCTTC.

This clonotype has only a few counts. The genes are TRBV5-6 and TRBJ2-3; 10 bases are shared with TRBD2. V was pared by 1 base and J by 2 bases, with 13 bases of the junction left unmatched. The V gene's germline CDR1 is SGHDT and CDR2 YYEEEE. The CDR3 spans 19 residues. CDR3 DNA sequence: TGTGCCAGCAGCTTGCCGCTGATACCCGGGACTAGCGCCACAGATACGCAGTATTTT. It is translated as CASSLPLIPGTSATDTQYF.

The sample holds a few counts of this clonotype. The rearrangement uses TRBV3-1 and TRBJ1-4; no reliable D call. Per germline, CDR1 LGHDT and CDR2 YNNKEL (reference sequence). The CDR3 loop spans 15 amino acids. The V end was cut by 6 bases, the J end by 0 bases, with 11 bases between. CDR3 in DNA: TGTGCCAGCAGGTTTAGTCTTGCAACTAATGAAAAACTGTTTTTT. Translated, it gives CASRFSLATNEKLFF.

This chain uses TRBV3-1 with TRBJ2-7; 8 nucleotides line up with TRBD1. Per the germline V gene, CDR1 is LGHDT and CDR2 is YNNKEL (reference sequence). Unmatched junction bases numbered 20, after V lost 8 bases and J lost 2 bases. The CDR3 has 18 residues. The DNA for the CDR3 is TGTGCCAGCTCCCAAGACGGCCTCGGACAGGGACTTGCCTACGAGCAGTACTTC. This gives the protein CASSQDGLGQGLAYEQYF.

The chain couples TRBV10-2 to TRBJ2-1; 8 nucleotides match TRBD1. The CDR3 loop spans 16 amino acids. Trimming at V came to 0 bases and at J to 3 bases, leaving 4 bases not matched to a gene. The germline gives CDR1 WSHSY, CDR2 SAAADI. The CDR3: CASSESWTGNYNEQFF. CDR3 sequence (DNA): TGCGCCAGCAGTGAGTCATGGACAGGGAACTACAATGAGCAGTTCTTC.

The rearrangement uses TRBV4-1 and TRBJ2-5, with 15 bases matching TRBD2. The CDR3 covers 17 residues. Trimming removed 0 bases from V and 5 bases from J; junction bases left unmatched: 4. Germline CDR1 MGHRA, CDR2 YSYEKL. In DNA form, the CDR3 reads TGCGCCAGCAGCCAAGAGGGGACTAGCGGGGGGAAGGAGACCCAGTACTTC. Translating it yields CASSQEGTSGGKETQYF.

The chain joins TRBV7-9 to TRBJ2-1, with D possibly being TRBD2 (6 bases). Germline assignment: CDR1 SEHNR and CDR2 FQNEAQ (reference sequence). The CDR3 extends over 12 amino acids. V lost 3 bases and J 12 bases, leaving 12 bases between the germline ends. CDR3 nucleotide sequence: TGTGCCAGCAGCTTTCGGGAGTTAGGGCAGTTCTTC. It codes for CASSFRELGQFF.

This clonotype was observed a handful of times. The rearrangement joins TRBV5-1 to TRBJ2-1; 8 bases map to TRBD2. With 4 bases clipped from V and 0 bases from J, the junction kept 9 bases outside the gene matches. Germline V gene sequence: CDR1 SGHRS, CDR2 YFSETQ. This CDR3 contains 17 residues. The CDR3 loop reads CASSLAGARSSYNEQFF. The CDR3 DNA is TGCGCCAGCAGCCTAGCGGGCGCTAGGAGCTCCTACAATGAGCAGTTCTTC.

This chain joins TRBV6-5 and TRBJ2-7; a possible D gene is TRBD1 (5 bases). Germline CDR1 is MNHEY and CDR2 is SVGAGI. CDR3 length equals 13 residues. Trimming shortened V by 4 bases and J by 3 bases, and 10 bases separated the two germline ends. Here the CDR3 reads CASSSGHIYEQYF. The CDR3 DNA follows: TGTGCCAGCAGTTCTGGACACATCTACGAGCAGTACTTC.

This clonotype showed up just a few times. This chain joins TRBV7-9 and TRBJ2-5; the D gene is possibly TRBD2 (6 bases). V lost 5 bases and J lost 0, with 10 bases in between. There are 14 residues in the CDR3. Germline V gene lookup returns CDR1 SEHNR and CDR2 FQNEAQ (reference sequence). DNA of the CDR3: TGTGCCAGCAGCCGGACTACGTACCAAGAGACCCAGTACTTC. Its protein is CASSRTTYQETQYF.

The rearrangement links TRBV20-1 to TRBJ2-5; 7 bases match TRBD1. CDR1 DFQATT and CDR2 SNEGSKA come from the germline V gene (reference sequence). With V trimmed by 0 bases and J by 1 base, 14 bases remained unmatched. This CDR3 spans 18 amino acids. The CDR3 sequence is CSAREWGTDRRFQETQYF. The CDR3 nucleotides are TGCAGTGCTAGAGAGTGGGGGACAGACCGACGATTCCAAGAGACCCAGTACTTC.

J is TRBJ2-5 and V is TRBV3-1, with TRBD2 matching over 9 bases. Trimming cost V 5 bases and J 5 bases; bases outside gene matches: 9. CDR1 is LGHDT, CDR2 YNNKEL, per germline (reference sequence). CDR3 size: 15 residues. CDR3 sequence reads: CASSSQREDAETQYF. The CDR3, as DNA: TGTGCCAGCAGCTCCCAGCGGGAGGATGCTGAGACCCAGTACTTC.

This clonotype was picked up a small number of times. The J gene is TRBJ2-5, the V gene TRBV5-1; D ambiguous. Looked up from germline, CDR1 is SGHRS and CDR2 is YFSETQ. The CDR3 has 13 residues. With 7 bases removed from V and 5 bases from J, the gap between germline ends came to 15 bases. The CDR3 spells CASSPNSAETQYF. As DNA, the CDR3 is TGCGCCAGCTCCCCAAACTCAGCGGAGACCCAGTACTTC.

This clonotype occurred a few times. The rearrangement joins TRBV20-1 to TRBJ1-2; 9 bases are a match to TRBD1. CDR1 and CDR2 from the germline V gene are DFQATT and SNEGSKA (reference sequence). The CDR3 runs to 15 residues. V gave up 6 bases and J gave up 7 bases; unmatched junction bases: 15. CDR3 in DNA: TGCAGTGCGGCCGGACAGGGGCCGTGGTTCGGTGGCTACACCTTC. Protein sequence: CSAAGQGPWFGGYTF.

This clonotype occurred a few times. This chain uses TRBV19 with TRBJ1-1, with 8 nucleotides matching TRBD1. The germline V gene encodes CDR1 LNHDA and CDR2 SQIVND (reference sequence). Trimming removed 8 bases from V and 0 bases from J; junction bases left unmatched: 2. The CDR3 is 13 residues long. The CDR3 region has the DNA TGTGCCAGTCGGACAGGGATGAACACTGAAGCTTTCTTT. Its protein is CASRTGMNTEAFF.

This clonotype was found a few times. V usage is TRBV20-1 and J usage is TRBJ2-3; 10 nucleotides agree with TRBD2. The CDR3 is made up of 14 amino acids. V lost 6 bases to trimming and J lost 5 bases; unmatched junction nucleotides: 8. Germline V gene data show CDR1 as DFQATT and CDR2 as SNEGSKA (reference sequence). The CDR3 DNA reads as TGCAGTGCCAGAAGCGGGAGGGCCTTAGATACGCAGTATTTT. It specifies CSARSGRALDTQYF.

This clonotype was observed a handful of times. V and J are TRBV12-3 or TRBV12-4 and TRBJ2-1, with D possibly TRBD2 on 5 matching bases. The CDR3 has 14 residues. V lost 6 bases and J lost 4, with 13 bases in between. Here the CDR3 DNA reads TGTGCCAGCAGGTCTCCCACTAGATACAATGAGCAGTTCTTC. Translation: CASRSPTRYNEQFF.

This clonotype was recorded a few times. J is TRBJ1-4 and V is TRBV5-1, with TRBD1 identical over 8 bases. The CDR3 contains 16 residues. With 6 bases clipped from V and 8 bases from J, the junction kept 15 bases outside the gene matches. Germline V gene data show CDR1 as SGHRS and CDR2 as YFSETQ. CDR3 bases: TGCGCCAGCACCCCCAGCCCCGGGACAGGTTGGGAAAAACTGTTTTTT. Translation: CASTPSPGTGWEKLFF.

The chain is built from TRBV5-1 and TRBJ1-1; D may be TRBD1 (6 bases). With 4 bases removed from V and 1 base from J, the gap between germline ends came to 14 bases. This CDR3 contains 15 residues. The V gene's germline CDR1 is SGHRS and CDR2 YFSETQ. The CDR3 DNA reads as TGCGCCAGCAGCATAAACCCAGGGGCGAACACTGAAGCTTTCTTT. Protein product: CASSINPGANTEAFF.

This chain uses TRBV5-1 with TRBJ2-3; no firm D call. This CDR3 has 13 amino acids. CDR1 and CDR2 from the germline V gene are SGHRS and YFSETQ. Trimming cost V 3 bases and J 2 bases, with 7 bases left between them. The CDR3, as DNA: TGCGCCAGCAGCTCCCGGACCACAGATACGCAGTATTTT. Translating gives CASSSRTTDTQYF.

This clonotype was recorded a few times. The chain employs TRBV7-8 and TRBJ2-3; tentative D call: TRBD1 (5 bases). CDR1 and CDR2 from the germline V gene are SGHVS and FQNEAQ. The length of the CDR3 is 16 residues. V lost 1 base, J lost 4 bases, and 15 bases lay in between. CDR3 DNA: TGTGCCAGCAGCTTAGTTGGGCAGGGTAGCCCAGATACGCAGTATTTT. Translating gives CASSLVGQGSPDTQYF.

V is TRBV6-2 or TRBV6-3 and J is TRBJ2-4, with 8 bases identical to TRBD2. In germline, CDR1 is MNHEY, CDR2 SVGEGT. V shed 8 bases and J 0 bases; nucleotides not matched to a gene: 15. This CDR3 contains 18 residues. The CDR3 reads CASGSRRLASLAKNIQYF. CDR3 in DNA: TGTGCCAGCGGATCGAGACGACTAGCGAGTTTAGCCAAAAACATTCAGTACTTC.

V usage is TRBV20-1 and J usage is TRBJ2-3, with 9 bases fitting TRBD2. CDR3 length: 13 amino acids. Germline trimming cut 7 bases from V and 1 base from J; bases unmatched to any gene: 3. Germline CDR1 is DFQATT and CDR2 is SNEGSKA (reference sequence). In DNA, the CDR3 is TGCAGTGTCCGGACTAGCGGCACAGATACGCAGTATTTT. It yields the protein CSVRTSGTDTQYF.

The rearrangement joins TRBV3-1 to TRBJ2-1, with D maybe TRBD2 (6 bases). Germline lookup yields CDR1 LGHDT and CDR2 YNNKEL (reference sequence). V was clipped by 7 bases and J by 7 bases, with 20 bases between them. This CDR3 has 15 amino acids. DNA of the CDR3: TGTGCCAGCACCCCCGGGGGTCTTCAACCTAATGAGCAGTTCTTC. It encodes CASTPGGLQPNEQFF.

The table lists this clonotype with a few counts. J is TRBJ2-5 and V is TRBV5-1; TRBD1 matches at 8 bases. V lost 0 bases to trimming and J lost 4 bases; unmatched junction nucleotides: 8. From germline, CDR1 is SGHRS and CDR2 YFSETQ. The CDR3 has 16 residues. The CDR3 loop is CASSLAISGGRETQYF. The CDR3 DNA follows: TGCGCCAGCAGCTTGGCCATTTCAGGGGGCAGAGAGACCCAGTACTTC. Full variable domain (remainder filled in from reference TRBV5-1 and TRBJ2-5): KAGVTQTPRYLIKTRGQQVTLSCSPISGHRSVSWYQQTPGQGLQFLFEYFSETQRNKGNFPGRFSGRQFSNSRSEMNVSTLELGDSALYLCASSLAISGGRETQYFGPGTRLLVL.

The CDR3 sequence is CASNVGTAGNEQFF. DNA of the CDR3: TGTGCCAGCAATGTCGGCACCGCCGGCAATGAGCAGTTCTTC. The chain recombines TRBV27 with TRBJ2-1; no clear D gene. Looked up from germline, CDR1 is MNHEY and CDR2 is SMNVEV (reference sequence). This CDR3 comprises 14 residues. V was shortened by 7 bases and J by 6 bases, with 16 bases between the two germline ends.

The CDR3 DNA reads TGTGCCAGCAGCCCTGGGGTAGCGGGACGGGAGCAGTACTTC. Translating it yields CASSPGVAGREQYF. The chain links TRBV11-2 to TRBJ2-7; 8 bases fit TRBD2. The CDR3 consists of 14 residues. Germline values: CDR1 SGHAT, CDR2 FQNNGV. V was clipped by 5 bases and J by 7 bases; unmatched bases: 10.

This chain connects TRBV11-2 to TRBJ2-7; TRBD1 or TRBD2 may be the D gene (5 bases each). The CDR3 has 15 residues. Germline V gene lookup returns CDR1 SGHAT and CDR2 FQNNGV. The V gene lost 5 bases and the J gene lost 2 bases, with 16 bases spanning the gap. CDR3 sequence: CASSNGAGWAYEQYF. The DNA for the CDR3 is TGTGCCAGCAGCAACGGGGCAGGGTGGGCCTACGAGCAGTACTTC. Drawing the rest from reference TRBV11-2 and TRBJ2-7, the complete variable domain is EAGVAQSPRYKIIEKRQSVAFWCNPISGHATLYWYQQILGQGPKLLIQFQNNGVVDDSQLPKDRFSAERLKGVDSTLKIQPAKLEDSAVYLCASSNGAGWAYEQYFGPGTRLTVT.

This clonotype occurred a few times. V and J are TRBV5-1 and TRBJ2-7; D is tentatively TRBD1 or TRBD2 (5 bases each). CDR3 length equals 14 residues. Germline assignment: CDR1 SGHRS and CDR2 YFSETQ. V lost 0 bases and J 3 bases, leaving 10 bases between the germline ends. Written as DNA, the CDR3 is TGCGCCAGCAGCTTGGAGGGACGGAACTACGAGCAGTACTTC. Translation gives CASSLEGRNYEQYF.